The TCR beta chain described here comes from a study of cytomegalovirus exposure and HLA in healthy donors. Whole-study results and caveats: A few chains tied to CMV proved CMV antigen-specific in vitro.

Trimming stripped 3 bases from V and 7 bases from J, with 9 bases between. CDR3 size: 12 residues. CDR1 and CDR2 from the germline V gene are SGHTA and FQGNSA. A remark on this clone: The antigen is undetermined.

Method: immunoSEQ multiplex PCR; TCRdb's copy keeps in-frame clones and lacks some. The table shows 55,000 to 65,000 clones, with approximately 92% occurring only once. The chain employs TRBV7-2 and TRBJ1-2; unclear D gene. This TCR was recovered from a man between 18 and 35 years old in good health and CMV-seronegative. Sequenced input: PBMCs. CDR3 region: CASSFGDFGYTF. DNA of the CDR3: TGTGCCAGCAGCTTCGGGGATTTTGGCTACACCTTC.